This T cell receptor beta chain was sequenced for a study of regulatory T cells in long-lasting Graves disease. Study in general: Those Graves' patients who were newly diagnosed had been on antithyroid drugs under 3 months.

Germline V gives CDR1 SNHLY, CDR2 FYNNEI. Trimming removed 10 bases at V and 0 bases at J, with 12 bases between. This CDR3 is 14 amino acids long. Regarding time point: newly diagnosed GD, antithyroid drugs for less than 3 months. PBMC-derived RNA was used for the TCR library. Study-wide findings and caveats: TRBV28 was favored in persistent disease, as were TRBJ1-2 and TRBJ2-5. Persistent patients shared thousands of public clonotypes among themselves. Newly diagnosed patients shared fewer, at about 890.

This clonotype was seen at least ten times. Antigen unknown. CDR3 regions were amplified by Arm-PCR using iRepertoire HTBI primers to build TCR beta libraries. From the multiplex PCR reads, TCRdb called clonotypes with MiXCR, one entry per CDR3 protein. The top ten clones hold 9.5% to 12% of a sample with approximately 460,000 distinct CDR3 sequences, 16% of them seen once. These data were also filed under a second study, of T cells in Graves' hyperthyroidism and ophthalmopathy. As that study records: During a first-round RT-PCR of the TCR CDR3, the HTBI primer set was used.

This TCR was recovered from a woman in her twenties or thirties with Graves disease. V is TRBV2 and J is TRBJ1-4; no clear D gene. The source was peripheral blood mononuclear cells (PBMCs), collected at new diagnosis, from a patient treated with antithyroid drugs. The CDR3: CATRAGATNEKLFF. The DNA for the CDR3 is TGTGCCACTCGAGCTGGGGCAACTAATGAAAAACTGTTTTTT.